Listed here is a single T cell receptor (beta chain). This sample is drawn from a study of cytomegalovirus exposure and HLA in healthy donors. The CDR3 is 14 amino acids. The germline CDR1 and CDR2 sequences are SGHTA and FQGTGA. Between the trimmed V and J ends, which lost 1 base and 4 bases, there was a span of 9 bases. PCR primers comprised 60 Vbeta and 13 Jbeta primers. Here immunoSEQ multiplex PCR was the method, and the copy in TCRdb shows in-frame clones only, minus some. Here the sample spans 95,000 to 120,000 clones, around 77% being singletons. This clonotype was obtained from a woman aged 25 to 39 in good health and CMV-seropositive. V and J are TRBV7-3 and TRBJ2-3; D is perhaps TRBD2 (6 bases). The sequencing sample was made of PBMCs. DNA of the CDR3: TGTGCCAGCAGCTTAAACGGCGGGGCAGATACGCAGTATTTT. Amino acid sequence: CASSLNGGADTQYF.